The entry below gives a single TCR beta chain sequence along with its context. It has no known antigen specificity. Base qualities are missing; no much larger clone stands one base away. Looking up the germline V gene (reference sequence) yields CDR1 LGHDT and CDR2 YNNKEL. Taken from cysteine to phenylalanine, the CDR3 has 16 residues. Here the CDR3 DNA is all that survives: 48 bases in frame from base 1. V is trimmed back by 0 bases and J by 5 bases, and the junction contains 9 bases that no gene match accounts for. Reading the label with the study, this specimen's treatment or condition is: live attenuated yellow fever vaccine strain. At each blood-draw timepoint, two biological replicates of bulk PBMCs were collected. A standard Ficoll-Paque protocol was used to isolate PBMCs from peripheral blood. RNA was extracted with TriZol from bulk PBMCs, CD4 and CD8 fractions, and dextramer-positive and dextramer-negative fractions.

The data were obtained in a study of T cells after yellow fever vaccination (dated by TCRdb to about 2019). As for the study more broadly: Libraries from fractions with low cell numbers were prepared with the SMART-Seq v4 Ultra Low Input RNA kit. To follow T-cell clones before and after both primary and booster YFV17D yellow fever vaccination, bulk TCR alpha and beta repertoires underwent longitudinal sequencing. Two healthy male donors made up the cohort, one aged 18 to 29 years and the other aged 30 to 39 years. Blood samples were taken at several timepoints before and after primary and secondary immunization, and bulk PBMC replicates and cell subsets were isolated.

TCR cDNA was synthesized by 5'RACE template switching, which introduced a universal primer site and unique molecular identifiers. Priming for cDNA synthesis came from both the TCR alpha and TCR beta constant segments. Two PCR steps were used to amplify libraries, with sample barcodes and sequencing adapters being added in the second step. Libraries were sequenced on Illumina HiSeq 2500 (2x100 bp) or NovaSeq (2x150 bp). Processing in the source paper ran as follows. Demultiplexing of reads and collapsing into UMI consensus sequences were performed with MIGEC, and V(D)J alignment was carried out with MiXCR. Vaccine-responding clonotypes were identified with edgeR using replicate PBMC samples, with FDR below 0.01 and a log2 fold change above 5 up to day 15 being required. CD4 or CD8 identity was assigned to each bulk clonotype according to whether the clonotype was present at higher abundance in the sequenced CD4 repertoire or the sequenced CD8 repertoire. TCRdb itself trimmed the public reads at Q25 with fastp, ran MiXCR and retained productive beta chains. Identical CDR3 proteins give one entry, which carries the most common genes and DNA. TCRdb's processing, not the authors' own work, is the source of the V and J calls. Here the sample has about 340,000 distinct CDR3 sequences; 8.7% occur a single time. 18% of the sample lies in the top ten.

General study outcomes and caveats: Computational filtering was needed because FACS-sorted repertoires could contain abundant contaminating clonotypes from the bulk population. The secondary T-cell response was weaker than the primary response but faster, peaking on day 5 instead of day 15. The study included only a couple of donors, which limits how far the findings can be generalized. A small fraction of clonotypes showed up in both the CD4 and CD8 compartments, probably as a result of convergent recombination. Most clones expanded after primary vaccination were re-detected after the booster (almost 97% of CD4 and approximately 85% of CD8), suggesting broad memory maintenance.

Sequenced material: PBMCs, taken on the day of the first yellow fever vaccination. The chain is made from TRBV3-1 and TRBJ2-5; TRBD2 lines up with 7 middle nucleotides. The sequence was obtained from a man in his late teens or twenties who received the YFV17D yellow fever vaccine. The CDR3 corresponds to CASSQESRGSEETQYF. In nucleotide form, the sequence is TGTGCCAGCAGCCAAGAGTCGCGGGGGAGCGAGGAGACCCAGTACTTC.